The next 24 T cell receptor beta chains were all read from a single sample in a study of CD8+CD57+ T cells in acquired aplastic anemia. CDR3 and TCR beta VDJ profiling relied on genomic DNA as the template. TCRdb re-called the reads through MiXCR, storing one row per CDR3 protein. In the table there are about 160,000 distinct CDR3 sequences, about 48% of which are singletons. All sequencing subjects had displayed CD8+CD57+ cell expansion on flow cytometry. The sample consisted of sorted CD4+, CD8+, or CD8+CD57+ T cells (not recorded which) from PBMCs. These receptors were taken from a human donor with aplastic anemia.

The chain links TRBV30 to TRBJ1-6, with D possibly being TRBD1 (6 bases). Germline lookup yields CDR1 GTSNPN and CDR2 SVGIG (reference sequence). The CDR3 covers 13 residues. V was pared by 5 bases and J by 7 bases, with 12 bases between. The CDR3 loop reads CAWQGTRNSPLHF. Here the CDR3 DNA reads TGTGCCTGGCAGGGGACGCGGAATTCACCCCTCCACTTT.

This clonotype was observed at least ten times. This sequence joins TRBV12-3 or TRBV12-4 and TRBJ1-6; D gene uncertain. The ends were cut back, 2 bases at V and 5 bases at J, with 7 bases in the middle. The CDR3 is 14 amino acids. CDR3 region: CASSLPLDNSPLHF. In DNA form, the CDR3 reads TGTGCCAGCAGTTTACCGCTGGATAATTCACCCCTCCACTTT.

With respect to this clonotype: The CDR3 carries no conserved terminal phenylalanine or tryptophan, so it likely arises from a read error. The gene calls are TRBV24-1 and TRBJ2-2, with D perhaps matching TRBD1 or TRBD2 (5 bases each). The CDR3 is made up of 20 amino acids. V lost 2 bases and J lost 4, with 25 bases in between. Germline-derived CDR1 and CDR2 are KGHDR and SFDVKD. Here the CDR3 reads CATSDSAGTESRGSTGELFY. DNA of the CDR3: TGTGCCACCAGTGATTCCGCAGGGACCGAAAGTAGAGGGAGCACCGGGGAGCTGTTTTAT.

This clonotype was detected a few times. The chain couples TRBV4-3 to TRBJ2-2; 7 bases are a match to TRBD2. Germline V lookup: CDR1 LGHNA, CDR2 YSLEER. J lost 7 bases, V lost 0 bases, and 5 bases had no gene match. CDR3 length: 15 amino acids. The CDR3: CASSQDGEGHGELFF. CDR3 coding DNA: TGCGCCAGCAGCCAAGATGGGGAGGGCCACGGGGAGCTGTTTTTT.

J is TRBJ2-1 and V is TRBV4-2; 7 bases fit TRBD2. Trimming cost V 4 bases and J 5 bases; bases outside gene matches: 20. Germline-derived CDR1 and CDR2 are LGHNA and YNFKEQ. The CDR3 contains 19 residues. This CDR3 is CASSLVSFAGDRGDNEQFF. CDR3 DNA sequence: TGTGCCAGCAGCCTTGTCTCTTTTGCGGGAGATAGAGGAGACAATGAGCAGTTCTTC.

The table lists this clonotype with many counts. This chain uses TRBV7-3 with TRBJ2-5; the D is unclear. V lost 0 bases and J lost 0, with 5 bases in between. CDR3 length equals 14 residues. Germline V gene lookup returns CDR1 SGHTA and CDR2 FQGTGA. The CDR3 loop reads CASSLTGYQETQYF. The DNA of the CDR3 is TGTGCCAGCAGCTTAACGGGGTACCAAGAGACCCAGTACTTC. Full variable domain (missing parts from reference TRBV7-3 and TRBJ2-5): GAGVSQTPSNKVTEKGKYVELRCDPISGHTALYWYRQSLGQGPEFLIYFQGTGAADDSGLPNDRFFAVRPEGSVSTLKIQRTERGDSAVYLCASSLTGYQETQYFGPGTRLLVL.

The genes are TRBV12-3 or TRBV12-4 and TRBJ2-7; D is unclear. V shed 3 bases and J shed 7 bases, with 13 bases lying between them. The CDR3 has 13 amino acids. The CDR3 DNA sequence: TGTGCCAGCAGTTTCCTCGGACCCGGTGAGCAGTACTTC. Amino acid sequence: CASSFLGPGEQYF.

This clonotype appeared a single time. A junction boundary mismatches the germline segment, possibly from a read error. The chain employs TRBV2 and TRBJ1-2, with D tentatively TRBD1 (5 bases). The CDR3 runs to 15 residues. Germline-derived CDR1 and CDR2 are SNHLY and FYNNEI. This CDR3 is CASSFGRPGSHGYTF. Here the CDR3 DNA reads TGTGCCAGCAGTTTTGGCAGGCCAGGGAGTCATGGCTATACCTTC.

This chain connects TRBV19 to TRBJ1-5; D call uncertain. The CDR3 is 12 amino acids. Germline CDR1 and CDR2: LNHDA and SQIVND (reference sequence). Trimming took 1 base from V and 14 from J, leaving 12 bases between them. The CDR3 here is CASSIVAGYEHF. Written as DNA, the CDR3 is TGTGCCAGTAGTATAGTAGCCGGCTACGAGCATTTT.

This clonotype appeared a few times. J is TRBJ2-7 and V is TRBV6-5; the match to TRBD2 covers 10 bases. CDR1 and CDR2 (germline): MNHEY, SVGAGI. Losses at the gene ends were 0 bases for V and 4 bases for J; bases not matched to a gene: 3. The CDR3 length is 15 residues. CDR3 sequence (DNA): TGTGCCAGCAGTTACTCTAGCGGGGGGACGTACGAGCAGTACTTC. Translation: CASSYSSGGTYEQYF.

The chain joins TRBV7-9 to TRBJ1-1; no reliable D call. V lost 5 bases and J 4 bases, leaving 14 bases between the germline ends. This CDR3 spans 14 amino acids. Germline loops: CDR1 SEHNR, CDR2 FQNEAQ (reference sequence). The CDR3 sequence is CASSRPRTTTEAFF. As DNA, the CDR3 is TGTGCCAGCAGCAGACCCCGGACGACCACTGAAGCTTTCTTT.

This clonotype has a count of ten or more. Here the CDR3 reads CASSVAGTGKLFF. The CDR3 DNA sequence: TGTGCCAGCAGCGTAGCTGGGACAGGAAAACTGTTTTTT. This chain links TRBV9 with TRBJ1-4, with 8 positions matching TRBD1. The CDR3 length is 13 residues. Germline-derived CDR1 and CDR2 are SGDLS and YYNGEE. V dropped 0 bases and J dropped 10; count of bases not matched to a gene: 2.

V usage is TRBV4-2 and J usage is TRBJ2-7; TRBD2 aligns across 10 bases. V trimming: 3 bases; J trimming: 2 bases; junction bases outside the gene matches: 10. CDR3 length equals 17 residues. Germline CDR1 LGHNA, CDR2 YNFKEQ. CDR3 sequence (DNA): TGTGCCAGCAGCCAGTATCTAGCGGGAGTACGGCCCTACGAGCAGTACTTC. Translating gives CASSQYLAGVRPYEQYF.

This CDR3 is CAISESRGVHGYTF. The CDR3 DNA follows: TGTGCCATCAGTGAGTCGCGGGGGGTGCATGGCTACACCTTC. The chain carries TRBV10-3 and TRBJ1-2; TRBD1 is a possible D gene (5 bases). The CDR3 length is 14 residues. Germline values: CDR1 ENHRY, CDR2 SYGVKD. The V end was cut by 0 bases, the J end by 6 bases, with 11 bases between.

This clonotype was counted ten times or more. V is TRBV2 and J is TRBJ2-1; D not certain. The V gene's germline CDR1 is SNHLY and CDR2 FYNNEI. V lost 5 bases and J 4 bases, leaving 12 bases between the germline ends. The CDR3 consists of 14 residues. The CDR3 here is CASSMESRYNEQFF. Here the CDR3 DNA reads TGTGCCAGCAGTATGGAGTCGCGGTACAATGAGCAGTTCTTC.

J is TRBJ2-7 and V is TRBV19; TRBD2 might be the D (6 bases). Trimming removed 3 bases at V and 0 bases at J, with 15 bases between. CDR1 is LNHDA and CDR2 is SQIVND in the germline V gene (reference sequence). This CDR3 has 16 residues. CDR3 bases: TGTGCCAGTAGTATGAGGGCGGGACCGAGCTCCTACGAGCAGTACTTC. It specifies CASSMRAGPSSYEQYF.

This chain links TRBV30 with TRBJ2-7; TRBD1 matches at 7 bases. Germline assignment: CDR1 GTSNPN and CDR2 SVGIG (reference sequence). The CDR3 has 16 amino acids. V shed 2 bases, J shed 4 bases, and the junction held 14 bases outside the gene matches. CDR3 in DNA: TGTGCCTGGAGTTCCGTGGGTCAGGGGGTCAAATACGAGCAGTACTTC. Its protein is CAWSSVGQGVKYEQYF.

The table lists this clonotype with many counts. J is TRBJ1-4 and V is TRBV7-8, with D tentatively TRBD1 (5 bases). Germline CDR1 and CDR2: SGHVS and FQNEAQ. The CDR3 contains 15 residues. V was trimmed by 4 bases and J by 4 bases, leaving 13 bases between them. The CDR3 protein is CASSSMGLINEKLFF. CDR3 coding DNA: TGTGCCAGCAGCTCGATGGGACTGATTAATGAAAAACTGTTTTTT.

The chain joins TRBV19 to TRBJ2-5; perhaps TRBD2 as D (5 bases). V shed 1 base and J shed 5 bases, with 14 bases lying between them. The germline V gene has CDR1 LNHDA and CDR2 SQIVND (reference sequence). The CDR3 covers 15 residues. The CDR3 region has the DNA TGTGCCAGTAGTATAGGGCCGGGAAGGGTTGAGACCCAGTACTTC. Translated: CASSIGPGRVETQYF.

The genes are TRBV20-1 and TRBJ2-1; D unclear. The CDR3 has 11 residues. CDR1 and CDR2 (germline): DFQATT, SNEGSKA (reference sequence). V was pared by 1 base and J by 9 bases, with 7 bases between. The CDR3 nucleotides read TGCAGTGCTAGAGTGGGAACTGAGCAGTTCTTC. Translated: CSARVGTEQFF.

A few counts support this clonotype. The CDR3 reads CASSLGPQETQYF. The CDR3 DNA is TGTGCCAGCAGCTTAGGCCCACAAGAGACCCAGTACTTC. V is TRBV7-6 and J is TRBJ2-5; D gene ambiguous. The V and J ends lost 1 base and 2 bases respectively, with 5 bases between them. The CDR3 length is 13 residues. Germline lookup yields CDR1 SGHVS and CDR2 FNYEAQ.

The genes are TRBV7-9 and TRBJ1-2; D perhaps matches TRBD1 (6 bases). V lost 3 bases, J lost 6 bases, and 17 bases lay in between. Looked up from germline, CDR1 is SEHNR and CDR2 is FQNEAQ (reference sequence). This CDR3 has 15 amino acids. CDR3 region: CASSFSGQGRHGYTF. DNA for the CDR3: TGTGCCAGCAGCTTCTCCGGGCAGGGGAGACATGGCTACACCTTC.

This clonotype was detected only a few times. The chain combines TRBV2 with TRBJ2-5; D is unresolved. Germline V gives CDR1 SNHLY, CDR2 FYNNEI. The germline V and J ends were trimmed by 8 bases and 5 bases, with 15 bases remaining between them. This CDR3 region has 13 residues. CDR3 region: CASRLWPRETQYF. The CDR3 bases are TGTGCCAGCCGCCTTTGGCCAAGGGAGACCCAGTACTTC. The whole variable domain, remainder taken from reference TRBV2 and TRBJ2-5, is EPEVTQTPSHQVTQMGQEVILRCVPISNHLYFYWYRQILGQKVEFLVSFYNNEISEKSEIFDDQFSVERPDGSNFTLKIRSTKLEDSAMYFCASRLWPRETQYFGPGTRLLVL.

The chain employs TRBV5-1 and TRBJ2-3; 9 bases are a match to TRBD2. With 2 bases clipped from V and 2 bases from J, the junction kept 6 bases outside the gene matches. CDR3 length equals 16 residues. CDR1 SGHRS and CDR2 YFSETQ come from the germline V gene. The CDR3 region is CASSLLAGDPTDTQYF. In DNA form, the CDR3 reads TGCGCCAGCAGCTTATTAGCGGGGGACCCCACAGATACGCAGTATTTT.